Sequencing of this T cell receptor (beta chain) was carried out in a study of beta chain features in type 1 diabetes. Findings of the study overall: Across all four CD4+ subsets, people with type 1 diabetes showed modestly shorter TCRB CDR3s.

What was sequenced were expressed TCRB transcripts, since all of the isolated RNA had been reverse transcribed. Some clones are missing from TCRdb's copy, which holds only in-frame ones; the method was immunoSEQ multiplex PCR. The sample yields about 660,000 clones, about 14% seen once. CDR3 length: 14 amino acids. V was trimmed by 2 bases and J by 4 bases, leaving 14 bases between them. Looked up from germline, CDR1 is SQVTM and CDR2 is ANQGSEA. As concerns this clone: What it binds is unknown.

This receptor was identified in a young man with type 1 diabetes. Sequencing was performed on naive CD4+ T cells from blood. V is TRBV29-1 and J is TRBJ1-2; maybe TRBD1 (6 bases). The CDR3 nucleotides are TGCAGCGTTGAATCGTACAGGGCAACCTATGGCTACACCTTC. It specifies CSVESYRATYGYTF.